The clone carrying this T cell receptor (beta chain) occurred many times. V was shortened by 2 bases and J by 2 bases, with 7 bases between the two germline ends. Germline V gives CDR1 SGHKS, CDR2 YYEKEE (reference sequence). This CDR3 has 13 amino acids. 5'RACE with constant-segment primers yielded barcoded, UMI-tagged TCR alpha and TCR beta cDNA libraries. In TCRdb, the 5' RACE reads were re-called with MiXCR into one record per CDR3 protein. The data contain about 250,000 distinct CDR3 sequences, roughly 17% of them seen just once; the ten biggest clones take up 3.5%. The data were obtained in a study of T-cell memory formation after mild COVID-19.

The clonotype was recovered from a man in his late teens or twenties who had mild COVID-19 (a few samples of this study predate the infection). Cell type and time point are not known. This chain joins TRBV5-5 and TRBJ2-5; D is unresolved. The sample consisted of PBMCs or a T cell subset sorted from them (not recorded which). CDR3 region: CASSLYGQETQYF. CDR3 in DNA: TGTGCCAGCAGCTTATACGGACAAGAGACCCAGTACTTC. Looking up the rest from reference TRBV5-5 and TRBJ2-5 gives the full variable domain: DAGVTQSPTHLIKTRGQQVTLRCSPISGHKSVSWYQQVLGQGPQFIFQYYEKEERGRGNFPDRFSARQFPNYSSELNVNALLLGDSALYLCASSLYGQETQYFGPGTRLLVL.